These 4 T cell receptor beta chains were all obtained from the same sample, sequenced in a study of cytomegalovirus exposure and HLA in healthy donors. The PCR contained 60 Vbeta and 13 Jbeta primers. Profiled with immunoSEQ multiplex PCR; TCRdb holds only in-frame clones, not every one. Of about 89,000 clones in the sample, roughly 10% were seen once. Material for sequencing was PBMCs. These receptors all come from a man in his fifties or sixties in good health and CMV-seropositive.

This clone was detected only a few times. V usage is TRBV25-1 and J usage is TRBJ1-3; D uncertain. The V and J ends lost 10 bases and 7 bases respectively, with 20 bases between them. This CDR3 region has 14 residues. The V gene's germline CDR1 is MGHDK and CDR2 SYGVNS. The CDR3 bases are TGTGCCACCCAGTTTGGAGGCATCTCTAACACCATATATTTT. Translating gives CATQFGGISNTIYF.

This clone was seen just once. The chain joins TRBV28 to TRBJ2-3; 14 bases are a match to TRBD2. Losses at the gene ends were 5 bases for V and 6 bases for J; bases not matched to a gene: 16. Germline V gene lookup returns CDR1 MDHEN and CDR2 SYDVKM. The CDR3 is 19 residues long. The CDR3 loop is CASSPGGLAGVSLWDTQYF. CDR3 in DNA: TGTGCCAGCAGTCCCGGGGGACTAGCGGGAGTTTCGCTCTGGGATACGCAGTATTTT.

The chain combines TRBV29-1 with TRBJ2-1; D gene ambiguous. The ends were cut back, 4 bases at V and 0 bases at J, with 19 bases in the middle. The CDR3 spans 17 residues. The germline V gene has CDR1 SQVTM and CDR2 ANQGSEA. CDR3 sequence: CSVGVRFAGLSYNEQFF. CDR3 coding DNA: TGCAGCGTTGGGGTAAGATTCGCAGGCCTCTCCTACAATGAGCAGTTCTTC.

This clone was observed a few times. Other nucleotide sequences from this sample produce the same CDR3. The rearrangement joins TRBV28 to TRBJ2-7; 7 nucleotides match TRBD2. V shed 5 bases, J shed 3 bases, and the junction held 7 bases outside the gene matches. Germline-derived CDR1 and CDR2 are MDHEN and SYDVKM. This CDR3 is built from 14 residues. The CDR3 here is CASSRLAVVYEQYF. CDR3 in DNA: TGTGCCAGCAGTAGACTAGCTGTCGTCTACGAGCAGTACTTC.